This is a list of T cell receptor beta chains from one sample in a study of shared clonotypes between healthy human individuals. TCRdb's copy holds only in-frame clones and misses some; the assay was immunoSEQ multiplex PCR. The sample records about 300,000 clones, about 74% being singletons. The sequenced sample consisted of memory CD4+ T cells sorted from blood. The source of these receptors is a man younger than 40 in good health. Both conserved end residues are part of each CDR3. Each record gives: J gene, V gene, CDR3 length, clone size, D gene, CDR3 DNA, CDR3 protein. A D gene is named only where the DNA matches it firmly. Part of the rows lack a size; the others show once, few, many or a class for expanded clones.

>TRBJ2-4|TRBV18|19|many|-
TGTGCCAGCTCACCACAACCCTGGAGGGGGAGAATAGCCAAAAACATTCAGTACTTC
CASSPQPWRGRIAKNIQYF
>TRBJ2-6|TRBV9|15|once|-
TGTGCCAGCAGCGTAGCCGGGGCTGGGGCCAACGTCCTGACTTTC
CASSVAGAGANVLTF
>TRBJ2-2|TRBV19|14|once|TRBD2
TGTGCCACCACGGGGTCTAGCGGCACCGGGGAGCTGTTTTTT
CATTGSSGTGELFF
>TRBJ2-7|TRBV2|13|-|-
TGTGCCGGAACAGAGTCGCAAATCTACGAGCAGTACTTC
CAGTESQIYEQYF
>TRBJ1-2|TRBV2|13|-|-
TGTGCCAGCAAAGTGGACGGGGCGACCGGCTACACCTTC
CASKVDGATGYTF
>TRBJ1-4|TRBV7-8|15|-|-
TGTGCCAGCAGCTTAGTATCATTAACTAATGAAAAACTGTTTTTT
CASSLVSLTNEKLFF
>TRBJ2-2|TRBV9|16|-|-
TGTGCCAGCAGCGTAGAAGCCATCTGGGCATCCGGGGAGCTGTTTTTT
CASSVEAIWASGELFF
>TRBJ2-5|TRBV2|15|-|TRBD1
TGTGCCAGCAGCCCCCAGACAGGGAGTAGAGAGACCCAGTACTTC
CASSPQTGSRETQYF
>TRBJ2-1|TRBV7-6|16|-|TRBD2
TGTGCCAGCAGCGGCCATGGGACTAGCGGGAGTGCTGAGCAGTTCTTC
CASSGHGTSGSAEQFF
>TRBJ2-6|TRBV5-4|20|once|-
TGTGCCAGCATCCGGGACACCCCAACACAGGGAACGAGTGGGGCCAACGTCCTGACTTTC
CASIRDTPTQGTSGANVLTF
>TRBJ2-1|TRBV25-1|14|-|-
TGTGCCAGCAGTGGGGTATACTCCTACAATGAGCAGTTCTTC
CASSGVYSYNEQFF
>TRBJ2-7|TRBV7-9|15|-|-
TGTGCCAGCAGCCCACGGGAGGGGGCACCGGCCGAGCAGTACTTC
CASSPREGAPAEQYF
>TRBJ1-2|TRBV15|14|once|TRBD1
TGTGCCACCAGCAGAGGGACAGGGACTTATGGCTACACCTTC
CATSRGTGTYGYTF
>TRBJ2-2|TRBV18|14|-|TRBD1
TGTGCCAGCTCGGACAGGTGGAACACCGGGGAGCTGTTTTTT
CASSDRWNTGELFF
>TRBJ2-7|TRBV27|13|-|TRBD1
TGTGCCAGCAGTAGGACAGGAAGGTACGAGCAGTACTTC
CASSRTGRYEQYF
>TRBJ1-5|TRBV25-1|13|-|-
TGTGCCAGCACATCCGGCAGCGATCAGCCCCAGCATTTT
CASTSGSDQPQHF
>TRBJ2-5|TRBV6-5|15|-|TRBD1
TGTGCCAGCAGTTACTCGCGAACAGGGGGAGAGACCCAGTACTTC
CASSYSRTGGETQYF
>TRBJ2-3|TRBV7-7|14|-|TRBD1
TGTGCTAGCAGCCCGACAGGGGGCGGAGATACGCAGTATTTT
CASSPTGGGDTQYF
>TRBJ2-1|TRBV7-9|16|-|TRBD2
TGTGCCAGCAGCGCGGAGGGACTAGCGGGAGTGGATGAGCAGTTCTTC
CASSAEGLAGVDEQFF
>TRBJ2-5|TRBV5-1|17|-|TRBD2
TGCGCCAGCGCCCCCGGGGGGGGTGGAGGCTCCCAAGAGACCCAGTACTTC
CASAPGGGGGSQETQYF
>TRBJ2-1|TRBV10-3|16|few|-
TGTGCCATCAGTGAGTCATCGGTCATGGAAACAGCCAGCGGGTTCTTC
CAISESSVMETASGFF
>TRBJ1-1|TRBV6-9|13|-|-
TGTGCCAGCAGTTACGGCCCAGGGACTGAAGCTTTCTTT
CASSYGPGTEAFF
>TRBJ2-7|TRBV27|14|-|-
TGTGCCAGCAGTCTCCGCCCTACAGGGAACGAGCAGTACTTC
CASSLRPTGNEQYF
>TRBJ2-5|TRBV5-6|14|-|-
TGTGCCAGCAGCTTGGTCCGGGGAGGAGAGACCCAGTACTTC
CASSLVRGGETQYF
>TRBJ1-1|TRBV20-1|11|-|-
TGCAGTGCTAGAGAGGACACTGAAGCTTTCTTT
CSAREDTEAFF
>TRBJ2-5|TRBV6-5|13|-|TRBD1
TGTGCCAGCAGTTACCCGGGACAGGGGACCCAGTACTTC
CASSYPGQGTQYF
>TRBJ2-3|TRBV9|15|-|-
TGTGCCAGCAGCGTTATAGCGGCGAACACAGATACGCAGTATTTT
CASSVIAANTDTQYF
>TRBJ2-1|TRBV7-9|14|-|TRBD1
TGTGCCAGCAGCTCGGGAAGCAGGGGGTCTGAGCAGTTCTTC
CASSSGSRGSEQFF
>TRBJ1-1|TRBV20-1|11|-|-
TGCAGTGCTAGCGCTCTTGCTGAAGCTTTCTTT
CSASALAEAFF
>TRBJ1-1|TRBV6-1|14|-|-
TGTGCCATCGAGAACAGACCCGTTAACACTGAAGCTTTCTTT
CAIENRPVNTEAFF
>TRBJ2-5|TRBV27|14|-|-
TGTGCCAGCAGTATTAACCAGCTCGGAGAGACCCAGTACTTC
CASSINQLGETQYF
>TRBJ2-7|TRBV4-3|14|-|-
TGCGCCAGCAGCCATAATAGCGGACAATACGAGCAGTACTTC
CASSHNSGQYEQYF
>TRBJ2-1|TRBV9|16|-|TRBD2
TGTGCCAGCAGCGTAGCGGGGACTAGCGGGTCGAGTGAGCAGTTCTTC
CASSVAGTSGSSEQFF
>TRBJ1-4|TRBV5-6|14|-|TRBD1
TGTGCCAGCAGCCCCGGGACAGGAAATGAAAAACTGTTTTTT
CASSPGTGNEKLFF
>TRBJ2-5|TRBV6-1|12|once|TRBD1
TGTGCCACCGACAGGGGAAGCGAGACCCAGTACTTC
CATDRGSETQYF
>TRBJ2-2|TRBV4-1|14|once|TRBD1
TGCGCCAGCAGCGGAACACAGGGGGTCGGGGAGCTGTTTTTT
CASSGTQGVGELFF
>TRBJ2-7|TRBV9|16|-|-
TGTGCCAGCAGCGTAGGGGGCGAACTGGGGTCCTACGAGCAGTACTTC
CASSVGGELGSYEQYF
>TRBJ2-5|TRBV25-1|15|-|TRBD2
TGTGCCAGCAGTGACAGACTAGCGGGAGGGGAGACCCAGTACTTC
CASSDRLAGGETQYF
>TRBJ1-3|TRBV7-9|14|-|-
TGTGCCAGCAGCCCGGGCCTTACCCCAAACACCATATATTTT
CASSPGLTPNTIYF
>TRBJ2-7|TRBV19|15|once|TRBD2
TGTGCCAGTAGTATATCCGCGGGAGTCTTCTCCGAGCAGTACTTC
CASSISAGVFSEQYF
>TRBJ2-1|TRBV29-1|15|-|-
TGCAGCGTGGCTGGGACTCCTAGCTCCTACAATGAGCAGTTCTTC
CSVAGTPSSYNEQFF
>TRBJ1-4|TRBV2|15|-|-
TGTGCCAGCAAGAAGGGCCTTGCAACTAATGAAAAACTGTTTTTT
CASKKGLATNEKLFF
>TRBJ2-5|TRBV6-1|15|-|TRBD2
TGTGCCAGCAGTGAAGGACTAGCGAGCCAAGAGACCCAGTACTTC
CASSEGLASQETQYF
>TRBJ1-6|TRBV5-1|17|-|-
TGCGCCAGCAGCTTGGTGGGTCAGCGATTTTTTAATTCACCCCTCCACTTT
CASSLVGQRFFNSPLHF
>TRBJ2-7|TRBV4-1|14|-|TRBD2
TGCGCCAGCAGCCCCGGGACTAGCGTCTACGAGCAGTACTTC
CASSPGTSVYEQYF
>TRBJ1-3|TRBV29-1|13|-|TRBD1
TGCAGCGTTCTTGGACAGGGGGCAAACACCATATATTTT
CSVLGQGANTIYF
>TRBJ2-7|TRBV18|15|-|-
TGTGCCAGCTCACCAAATCTGGGACACCAGTACGAGCAGTACTTC
CASSPNLGHQYEQYF
>TRBJ2-4|TRBV11-2|13|once|-
TGTGCCAGCAGCTTAGGTGGGCAGAGCCTTCAGTACTTC
CASSLGGQSLQYF
>TRBJ2-5|TRBV6-6|13|-|-
TGTGCCAGCAGTTCCCGGGACCAAGAGACCCAGTACTTC
CASSSRDQETQYF
>TRBJ2-5|TRBV5-1|16|-|TRBD2
TGCGCCAGCAGCTTGGGGCAGTTAGCGGGAGGGGAGACCCAGTACTTC
CASSLGQLAGGETQYF
>TRBJ2-6|TRBV9|15|few|-
TGTGCCAGCAAAGGACACCTCTCTGGGGCCAACGTCCTGACTTTC
CASKGHLSGANVLTF
>TRBJ1-5|TRBV2|14|few|TRBD1
TGTGCCAGCAAGACAGGGATTAGCAATCAGCCCCAGCATTTT
CASKTGISNQPQHF
>TRBJ2-1|TRBV11-2|15|-|-
TGTGCCAGCAGCCATAGGTCTAGGTCTTACAATGAGCAGTTCTTC
CASSHRSRSYNEQFF
>TRBJ2-3|TRBV6-5|15|-|-
TGTGCCAGCAGCGGACAGTTTGCTAGCACAGATACGCAGTATTTT
CASSGQFASTDTQYF
>TRBJ2-6|TRBV19|16|-|-
TGTGCCAGTAGGATTTCAGGGGACCCTGGGGCCAACGTCCTGACTTTC
CASRISGDPGANVLTF
>TRBJ1-3|TRBV30|13|-|-
TGTGCCTGGTCCGGCTCCTCTGGAAACACCATATATTTT
CAWSGSSGNTIYF
>TRBJ1-5|TRBV15|15|few|-
TGTGCCACCAGCAGAGATCGGCTTAGCGGGGAAACCCAGCATTTT
CATSRDRLSGETQHF